One sample yielded the 23 T cell receptor beta chains listed below, sequenced in a study of regulatory T cells in long-lasting Graves disease. Assembly of TCR beta libraries relied on iRepertoire HTBI primers together with Arm-PCR of CDR3 regions. Using its own MiXCR run on the multiplex PCR reads, TCRdb lists one record per CDR3 protein. The sample holds 400,000 to 550,000 distinct CDR3 sequences, less than 20% seen once. Specified time point: newly diagnosed GD, antithyroid drugs for less than 3 months. The TCR library used RNA extracted from PBMCs. The same sample was also studied in work on T cells in Graves' hyperthyroidism and ophthalmopathy.

Source: peripheral blood mononuclear cells (PBMCs), taken at new diagnosis, from a patient treated with antithyroid drugs. The receptors were gathered from a woman in her thirties with Graves disease.

This clonotype came up many times. The chain recombines TRBV7-6 with TRBJ2-3; perhaps TRBD1 as D (6 bases). V lost 1 base and J lost 3, with 8 bases in between. Germline values: CDR1 SGHVS, CDR2 FNYEAQ. CDR3 length: 14 amino acids. The DNA of the CDR3 is TGTGCCAGCAGCTTAGGGACAGAAACAGATACGCAGTATTTT. Protein: CASSLGTETDTQYF.

The CDR3 loop is CASSLLAGETDEQYF. The CDR3 nucleotides are TGTGCCAGCAGCCTACTAGCGGGAGAAACCGACGAGCAGTACTTC. The rearrangement links TRBV6-1 to TRBJ2-7, with 11 positions matching TRBD2. The CDR3 is 15 amino acids. Germline lookup yields CDR1 MNHNS and CDR2 SASEGT. The trim removed 6 bases at V and 5 bases at J, leaving 9 bases unmatched.

The gene calls are TRBV9 and TRBJ2-1; 7 bases agree with TRBD2. This CDR3 is 16 amino acids long. Losses at the gene ends were 4 bases for V and 7 bases for J; bases not matched to a gene: 14. The germline CDR1 and CDR2 sequences are SGDLS and YYNGEE. The CDR3 DNA follows: TGTGCCAGCAGCCCCGAGGAAGGGACTACGCGGAATGAGCAGTTCTTC. Translating gives CASSPEEGTTRNEQFF.

CDR3 bases: TGTGCCAGCAGTTACGCCGAAAGAGCGGGAGGGATGGAGACCCAGTACTTC. This translates into CASSYAERAGGMETQYF. V is TRBV6-2 or TRBV6-3 and J is TRBJ2-5; the match to TRBD2 covers 10 bases. This CDR3 comprises 17 residues. V trimming: 2 bases; J trimming: 5 bases; junction bases outside the gene matches: 11. CDR1 and CDR2 (germline): MNHEY, SVGEGT.

This clonotype was seen only a few times. The chain recombines TRBV11-2 with TRBJ2-1; the match to TRBD2 covers 9 bases. Germline CDR1 reads SGHAT; CDR2 reads FQNNGV. V trimming: 2 bases; J trimming: 8 bases; junction bases outside the gene matches: 10. CDR3 length equals 16 residues. The CDR3 sequence is CASSLRSSGTYDEQFF. The CDR3 DNA sequence: TGTGCCAGCAGCTTAAGGTCTAGCGGGACGTACGATGAGCAGTTCTTC.

The rearrangement links TRBV4-3 to TRBJ2-1, with 7 positions matching TRBD2. Germline V gene sequence: CDR1 LGHNA, CDR2 YSLEER. The junction had 9 bases not matched to a gene; V was cut back by 1 base and J by 6 bases. The CDR3 has 16 amino acids. CDR3 sequence (DNA): TGCGCCAGCAGCCAAGTAGCTGGCGGGAGTGGCAATGAGCAGTTCTTC. This gives the protein CASSQVAGGSGNEQFF.

The table lists this clonotype with many counts. This sequence joins TRBV30 and TRBJ1-5; no reliable D call. Between the trimmed V and J ends, which lost 3 bases and 4 bases, there was a span of 7 bases. Germline V gives CDR1 GTSNPN, CDR2 SVGIG (reference sequence). The length of the CDR3 is 12 residues. CDR3 nucleotides: TGTGCCTGGAGCGAGGGAAATCAGCCCCAGCATTTT. Amino acids: CAWSEGNQPQHF.

The chain couples TRBV15 to TRBJ2-2; perhaps TRBD2 as D (6 bases). Germline loops: CDR1 LNHNV, CDR2 YYDKDF (reference sequence). The CDR3 consists of 17 residues. V dropped 1 base and J dropped 2 bases, with 14 bases sitting between them. The CDR3 here is CATSRVAAGYNTGELFF. The CDR3 nucleotides are TGTGCCACCAGCAGAGTTGCGGCGGGGTATAACACCGGGGAGCTGTTTTTT.

This clonotype was counted at least ten times. The V gene is TRBV20-1, the J gene TRBJ1-4; no reliable D call. Germline V lookup: CDR1 DFQATT, CDR2 SNEGSKA (reference sequence). V was pared by 1 base and J by 3 bases, with 9 bases between. The CDR3 contains 14 residues. The CDR3 protein is CSARAGIPNEKLFF. CDR3 coding DNA: TGCAGTGCTAGAGCCGGGATCCCTAATGAAAAACTGTTTTTT.

This clonotype has ten or more counts. This chain connects TRBV27 to TRBJ2-5, with TRBD2 matching 14 bases. The CDR3 loop spans 16 amino acids. The trim removed 5 bases at V and 4 bases at J, leaving 6 bases unmatched. Germline CDR1 reads MNHEY; CDR2 reads SMNVEV (reference sequence). The CDR3 protein is CASSPRGLAGVETQYF. The DNA of the CDR3 is TGTGCCAGCAGTCCCCGGGGACTAGCGGGAGTAGAGACCCAGTACTTC.

This clonotype was counted at least ten times. The gene calls are TRBV28 and TRBJ2-1; TRBD2 matches 12 bases. From germline, CDR1 is MDHEN and CDR2 SYDVKM. V shed 2 bases, J shed 0 bases, and the junction held 8 bases outside the gene matches. This CDR3 has 19 residues. The CDR3 loop is CASSLGLAGRGSSYNEQFF. In nucleotides, the CDR3 is TGTGCCAGCAGTTTAGGACTAGCGGGACGGGGGAGCTCCTACAATGAGCAGTTCTTC.

This clonotype was recorded at least ten times. CDR3 region: CATSRERVGAAYQETQYF. The CDR3, as DNA: TGTGCCACCAGCAGAGAAAGGGTGGGGGCGGCGTACCAAGAGACCCAGTACTTC. The chain recombines TRBV15 with TRBJ2-5, with D possibly TRBD1 on 6 matching bases. Germline V gene sequence: CDR1 LNHNV, CDR2 YYDKDF (reference sequence). The CDR3 is 18 amino acids. V lost 0 bases and J 0 bases, leaving 17 bases between the germline ends.

Concerning this clonotype itself: This likely stems from a read error, as it lies one base from a far larger clone. The V call is TRBV5-1, the J call TRBJ2-5, with D maybe TRBD2 (5 bases). The CDR3 runs to 16 residues. CDR1 and CDR2 from the germline V gene are SGHRS and YFSETQ. CDR3 DNA: TGTGCCAGCAGCTTCGGATCCGTCTCCTCTGGGGAGACCCAGTGCTTC. Protein: CASSFGSVSSGETQCF.

The chain couples TRBV19 to TRBJ1-2, with D tentatively TRBD1 (5 bases). V lost 5 bases and J 8 bases, leaving 27 bases between the germline ends. Germline V gives CDR1 LNHDA, CDR2 SQIVND (reference sequence). The CDR3 loop spans 17 amino acids. CDR3 protein: CASSLNGAAVGGKGYTF. CDR3 DNA: TGTGCCAGTAGTCTAAATGGGGCGGCGGTAGGAGGGAAAGGCTACACCTTC.

The chain has TRBV5-1 and TRBJ2-3, with D maybe TRBD1 (6 bases). Per germline, CDR1 SGHRS and CDR2 YFSETQ. The ends were cut back, 6 bases at V and 0 bases at J, with 14 bases in the middle. The CDR3 runs to 15 residues. The CDR3 sequence is CASTPGHTSTDTQYF. The CDR3 nucleotides are TGCGCCAGCACTCCGGGACACACTAGCACAGATACGCAGTATTTT.

There are many counts of this clonotype. The CDR3 bases are TGTGCCAGCACAAACTCCCTAAGATCACCCCTCCACTTT. It encodes CASTNSLRSPLHF. V gene TRBV27 combines with J gene TRBJ1-6; D is unresolved. CDR1 and CDR2 (germline): MNHEY, SMNVEV (reference sequence). V lost 7 bases to trimming and J lost 10 bases, with 14 bases between them. CDR3 length: 13 residues.

This clonotype came up a few times. This chain connects TRBV7-8 to TRBJ2-1, with D hard to call. Trimming cost V 2 bases and J 6 bases, with 14 bases left between them. Germline CDR1 SGHVS, CDR2 FQNEAQ. This CDR3 comprises 15 residues. The CDR3 DNA sequence: TGTGCCAGCAGCTTAAACCGAATAGTGTCCAATGAGCAGTTCTTC. This sequence encodes CASSLNRIVSNEQFF.

This clonotype has ten or more counts. The rearrangement links TRBV28 to TRBJ2-7; D is possibly TRBD2 (5 bases). The CDR3 has 14 residues. In germline, CDR1 is MDHEN, CDR2 SYDVKM. Trimming shortened V by 3 bases and J by 2 bases, and 11 bases separated the two germline ends. The DNA of the CDR3 is TGTGCCAGCAGTTTTTTTCGGGGAACCTACGAGCAGTACTTC. Its protein is CASSFFRGTYEQYF.

About this clonotype itself: A much larger clone sits a single nucleotide away, making a read error possible. The V and J genes are TRBV30 and TRBJ1-1, with 8 bases matching TRBD1. CDR1 is GTSNPN and CDR2 is SVGIG in the germline V gene (reference sequence). This CDR3 is 15 amino acids long. The CDR3 loop reads CACQGTGGWNAEAFF. CDR3 DNA: TGTGCCTGCCAAGGGACAGGAGGATGGAACGCTGAAGCTTTCTTT.

The chain couples TRBV6-2 or TRBV6-3 to TRBJ1-4; D unresolved. There are 16 residues in the CDR3. Germline CDR1 is MNHEY and CDR2 is SVGEGT. Trimming left V 5 bases short and J 5 bases short, with 18 bases between. The CDR3 sequence: CASSESLVGVNEKLFF. In DNA form, the CDR3 reads TGTGCCAGCAGTGAATCCTTGGTTGGGGTAAATGAAAAACTGTTTTTT.

This clonotype was picked up many times. This sequence joins TRBV18 and TRBJ2-7; the D gene is possibly TRBD2 (5 bases). This CDR3 region has 13 residues. Germline loops: CDR1 KGHSH, CDR2 LQKENI. Between the trimmed V and J ends, which lost 3 bases and 10 bases, there was a span of 16 bases. The CDR3: CASSPPSYRDQYF. CDR3 DNA: TGTGCCAGCTCACCGCCTAGCTATCGTGATCAGTACTTC.

This clonotype was observed many times. The genes are TRBV20-1 and TRBJ2-7, with D possibly being TRBD1 or TRBD2 (6 bases each). V shed 7 bases and J shed 3 bases, with 16 bases lying between them. This CDR3 comprises 13 residues. Per the germline V gene, CDR1 is DFQATT and CDR2 is SNEGSKA (reference sequence). The CDR3 sequence is CSDKVGGIYEQYF. The DNA of the CDR3 is TGCAGTGATAAGGTGGGGGGCATCTACGAGCAGTACTTC.

In its sample, this clonotype was seen many times. The chain carries TRBV12-3 or TRBV12-4 and TRBJ2-7; D unclear. The CDR3 is made up of 12 amino acids. V lost 2 bases to trimming and J lost 5 bases, with 7 bases between them. CDR3 protein: CASSLWGHEQYF. CDR3 DNA: TGTGCCAGCAGTTTATGGGGTCACGAGCAGTACTTC.